This T cell receptor beta chain came from a study of T cells in Graves' hyperthyroidism and ophthalmopathy. Study-wide findings and caveats: Also found in blood were most expanded thyroid clonotypes above 0.001.

RNA transcripts gave rise to amplified TCR beta CDR3 regions. The HTBI primer set was used in a first-round RT-PCR of the TCR CDR3. TCRdb ran MiXCR on the multiplex PCR reads and lists one entry per CDR3 protein. The sample contains around 450,000 distinct CDR3 sequences, more than 15% of which appear only once. CDR1 is MDHEN, CDR2 SYDVKM, per germline. Trimming removed 4 bases from V and 4 bases from J; junction bases left unmatched: 7. The CDR3 consists of 14 residues. Used for diagnoses were clinical symptoms, serum thyroxine and TRAb, thyroid ultrasound and orbital computed tomography. Comments on this clonotype: The antigen is unknown.

This sequence joins TRBV28 and TRBJ2-7; 7 nucleotides line up with TRBD1. The sequence came from a woman between 18 and 29 years old with Graves' hyperthyroidism. Sequencing used blood. The CDR3 loop is CASSSRDREYEQYF. CDR3 coding DNA: TGTGCCAGCAGTTCTCGGGACAGAGAGTACGAGCAGTACTTC. Together with reference TRBV28 and TRBJ2-7, the CDR3 gives the full variable domain: DVKVTQSSRYLVKRTGEKVFLECVQDMDHENMFWYRQDPGLGLRLIYFSYDVKMKEKGDIPEGYSVSREKKERFSLILESASTNQTSMYLCASSSRDREYEQYFGPGTRLTVT.